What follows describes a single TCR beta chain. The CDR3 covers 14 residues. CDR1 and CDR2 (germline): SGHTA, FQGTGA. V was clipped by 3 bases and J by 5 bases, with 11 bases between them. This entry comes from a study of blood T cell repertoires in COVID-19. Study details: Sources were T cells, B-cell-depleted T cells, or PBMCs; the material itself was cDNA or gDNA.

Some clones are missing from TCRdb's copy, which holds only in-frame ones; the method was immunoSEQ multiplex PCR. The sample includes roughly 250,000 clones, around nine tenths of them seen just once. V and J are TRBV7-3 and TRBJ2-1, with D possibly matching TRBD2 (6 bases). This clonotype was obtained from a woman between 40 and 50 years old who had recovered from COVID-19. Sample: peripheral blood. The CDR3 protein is CASSFGLTNNEQFF. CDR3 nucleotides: TGTGCCAGCAGCTTCGGACTAACTAACAATGAGCAGTTCTTC.